The 22 T cell receptor beta chains listed next were all sequenced from one sample in a study of beta chain features in type 1 diabetes. Expressed TCRB transcripts were sequenced because the isolated RNA had all been reverse transcribed beforehand. Generated by immunoSEQ multiplex PCR, the TCRdb table keeps only in-frame clones and is missing some. The sample consists of some 360,000 clones, roughly a fifth of them appearing once. The source material was naive CD4+ T cells from blood. The origin of the receptors is a young woman in good health.

V usage is TRBV7-2 and J usage is TRBJ2-3; no reliable D call. The CDR3 has 12 residues. The V end lost 4 bases, the J end lost 4 bases, and 6 bases lay between the germline ends. Germline-derived CDR1 and CDR2 are SGHTA and FQGNSA. In DNA form, the CDR3 reads TGTGCCAGCAGCTCTAGTTCAGATACGCAGTATTTT. It is translated as CASSSSSDTQYF.

The sample holds a few counts of this clone. The J gene is TRBJ2-1, the V gene TRBV5-1; 10 bases match TRBD1. V dropped 4 bases and J dropped 10; count of bases not matched to a gene: 11. Germline V gene lookup returns CDR1 SGHRS and CDR2 YFSETQ. This CDR3 comprises 15 residues. CDR3 sequence (DNA): TGCGCCAGCAGCATTCCCCCGGGACAGGGGACGGAGCAGTTCTTC. As protein: CASSIPPGQGTEQFF.

On this clone itself: Other DNA sequences in the same sample also yield this CDR3. This chain connects TRBV5-1 to TRBJ2-3; the D is unclear. Germline lookup yields CDR1 SGHRS and CDR2 YFSETQ. V lost 0 bases to trimming and J lost 4 bases, with 3 bases between them. This CDR3 has 12 amino acids. The CDR3 here is CASSLAADTQYF. CDR3 DNA sequence: TGCGCCAGCAGCTTGGCAGCAGATACGCAGTATTTT.

This clone was observed a handful of times. The gene calls are TRBV15 and TRBJ2-7; TRBD2 aligns across 8 bases. The ends lost 0 bases at V and 0 bases at J; junction bases unmatched: 4. The CDR3 runs 16 residues. Germline V CDR1 and CDR2: LNHNV, YYDKDF (reference sequence). DNA of the CDR3: TGTGCCACCAGCAGAGATAGTAGCGGGATCTCCTACGAGCAGTACTTC. It specifies CATSRDSSGISYEQYF.

CDR3 sequence: CASSIPGPSGGETQYF. CDR3 in DNA: TGTGCCAGTAGTATCCCCGGGCCTAGCGGGGGAGAGACCCAGTACTTC. The chain employs TRBV19 and TRBJ2-5; 10 bases match TRBD2. In germline, CDR1 is LNHDA, CDR2 SQIVND (reference sequence). Trimming took 3 bases from V and 4 from J; bases not matched to a gene: 8. The length of the CDR3 is 16 residues.

This clone was found a few times. Other DNA sequences within the sample encode an identical CDR3. The chain uses TRBV18 and TRBJ2-7; 9 bases match TRBD1. The CDR3 is 15 amino acids. Germline V gene lookup returns CDR1 KGHSH and CDR2 LQKENI. V trimming: 2 bases; J trimming: 3 bases; junction bases outside the gene matches: 5. CDR3 coding DNA: TGTGCCAGCTCACCAGGAGCGGGACAGGGCTACGAGCAGTACTTC. Encoded protein: CASSPGAGQGYEQYF. The full variable domain, with the rest looked up from reference TRBV18 and TRBJ2-7, is NAGVMQNPRHLVRRRGQEARLRCSPMKGHSHVYWYRQLPEEGLKFMVYLQKENIIDESGMPKERFSAEFPKEGPSILRIQQVVRGDSAAYFCASSPGAGQGYEQYFGPGTRLTVT.

This sequence joins TRBV9 and TRBJ2-1; 10 bases are shared with TRBD2. V was clipped by 3 bases and J by 8 bases; unmatched bases: 14. There are 17 residues in the CDR3. Germline CDR1 reads SGDLS; CDR2 reads YYNGEE. CDR3 sequence reads: CASSATWGTSDAHEQFF. The DNA of the CDR3 is TGTGCCAGCAGCGCGACTTGGGGGACTAGCGATGCGCATGAGCAGTTCTTC.

A few counts support this clone. CDR3 amino acids: CASSFLTGKYDEAFF. The CDR3 bases are TGTGCCAGCAGCTTTTTAACAGGGAAGTATGATGAAGCTTTCTTT. The rearrangement joins TRBV11-2 to TRBJ1-1; a weak D match, TRBD1 (6 bases). The CDR3 contains 15 residues. V was pared by 3 bases and J by 7 bases, with 18 bases between. Per the germline V gene, CDR1 is SGHAT and CDR2 is FQNNGV. The full variable domain, completed using reference TRBV11-2 and TRBJ1-1, is EAGVAQSPRYKIIEKRQSVAFWCNPISGHATLYWYQQILGQGPKLLIQFQNNGVVDDSQLPKDRFSAERLKGVDSTLKIQPAKLEDSAVYLCASSFLTGKYDEAFFGQGTRLTVV.

This clone has more than one count but fewer than ten. The chain has TRBV7-9 and TRBJ2-1, with TRBD2 identical over 10 bases. The CDR3 is made up of 15 amino acids. V dropped 0 bases and J dropped 8; count of bases not matched to a gene: 4. Germline V gives CDR1 SEHNR, CDR2 FQNEAQ (reference sequence). The CDR3 sequence is CASSLASGGTHEQFF. The DNA of the CDR3 is TGTGCCAGCAGCTTAGCTAGCGGGGGGACCCATGAGCAGTTCTTC.

The rearrangement joins TRBV19 to TRBJ2-7; TRBD2 matches at 11 bases. Trimming removed 5 bases from V and 0 bases from J; junction bases left unmatched: 3. Germline CDR1 and CDR2: LNHDA and SQIVND (reference sequence). The CDR3 contains 15 residues. The CDR3, as DNA: TGTGCCAGTAGTTTGGGACTAGCGGCCTCCTACGAGCAGTACTTC. It encodes CASSLGLAASYEQYF.

The CDR3 sequence is CASSFTGGEQFF. The CDR3 coding sequence is TGCGCCAGCAGCTTTACAGGGGGGGAGCAGTTCTTC. This chain uses TRBV5-1 with TRBJ2-1; 8 bases align to TRBD1. Per germline, CDR1 SGHRS and CDR2 YFSETQ. The CDR3 consists of 12 residues. V gave up 2 bases and J gave up 10 bases; unmatched junction bases: 2.

This clone was counted a few times. The CDR3 here is CASSVHSQETQYF. CDR3 DNA sequence: TGTGCCAGCAGCGTACACAGCCAAGAGACCCAGTACTTC. J is TRBJ2-5 and V is TRBV9; D not resolved. V lost 1 base, J lost 1 base, and 5 bases lay in between. This CDR3 comprises 13 residues. Germline loops: CDR1 SGDLS, CDR2 YYNGEE. The full variable domain, its missing parts supplied by reference TRBV9 and TRBJ2-5, is DSGVTQTPKHLITATGQRVTLRCSPRSGDLSVYWYQQSLDQGLQFLIQYYNGEERAKGNILERFSAQQFPDLHSELNLSSLELGDSALYFCASSVHSQETQYFGPGTRLLVL.

The chain links TRBV30 to TRBJ2-5; possibly TRBD1 for D (6 bases). Looked up from germline, CDR1 is GTSNPN and CDR2 is SVGIG (reference sequence). V gave up 5 bases and J gave up 5 bases, with 15 bases separating them. CDR3 size: 13 residues. CDR3 region: CAWAPGARETQYF. CDR3 nucleotide sequence: TGTGCCTGGGCTCCAGGGGCGCGGGAGACCCAGTACTTC.

Concerning this clone: Other nucleotide sequences from this sample produce the same CDR3. The V gene is TRBV18, the J gene TRBJ2-7; 7 nucleotides match TRBD1. CDR1 is KGHSH, CDR2 LQKENI, per germline. V shed 3 bases, J shed 2 bases, and the junction held 7 bases outside the gene matches. This CDR3 comprises 15 residues. This chain's CDR3 is CASSPRTGSAYEQYF. The CDR3 nucleotides read TGTGCCAGCTCACCTCGGACAGGATCTGCCTACGAGCAGTACTTC. The full variable domain, its missing parts supplied by reference TRBV18 and TRBJ2-7, is NAGVMQNPRHLVRRRGQEARLRCSPMKGHSHVYWYRQLPEEGLKFMVYLQKENIIDESGMPKERFSAEFPKEGPSILRIQQVVRGDSAAYFCASSPRTGSAYEQYFGPGTRLTVT.

The CDR3 DNA sequence: TGCGCCAGCAGCCAAGATTGGCAGGGTGTCTATGGCTACACCTTC. Translated: CASSQDWQGVYGYTF. V and J are TRBV4-3 and TRBJ1-2; perhaps TRBD1 as D (5 bases). Germline-derived CDR1 and CDR2 are LGHNA and YSLEER. V was trimmed by 0 bases and J by 4 bases, leaving 12 bases between them. The CDR3 is made up of 15 amino acids.

The chain couples TRBV19 to TRBJ2-7; TRBD2 matches 11 bases. The CDR3 totals 14 residues. V shed 7 bases and J 4 bases; nucleotides not matched to a gene: 6. Germline V gene sequence: CDR1 LNHDA, CDR2 SQIVND (reference sequence). The CDR3 bases are TGTGCCAGTAAACGACTAGCGGGACCGTACGAGCAGTACTTC. It encodes CASKRLAGPYEQYF. The variable domain in full, completed from reference TRBV19 and TRBJ2-7, reads DGGITQSPKYLFRKEGQNVTLSCEQNLNHDAMYWYRQDPGQGLRLIYYSQIVNDFQKGDIAEGYSVSREKKESFPLTVTSAQKNPTAFYLCASKRLAGPYEQYFGPGTRLTVT.

The chain employs TRBV7-9 and TRBJ2-4; 7 positions match TRBD1. Germline V gives CDR1 SEHNR, CDR2 FQNEAQ (reference sequence). There are 15 residues in the CDR3. The ends lost 3 bases at V and 0 bases at J; junction bases unmatched: 2. Written as DNA, the CDR3 is TGTGCCAGCAGCTTGGGACAGCTAGCCAAAAACATTCAGTACTTC. It is translated as CASSLGQLAKNIQYF.

In its sample, this clone was seen a few times. The rearrangement joins TRBV2 to TRBJ1-1; 10 bases are a match to TRBD1. The CDR3 totals 12 residues. The germline V gene has CDR1 SNHLY and CDR2 FYNNEI. V lost 4 bases to trimming and J lost 9 bases; unmatched junction nucleotides: 2. CDR3 DNA sequence: TGTGCCAGCAGTGGGACAGGGGGTCAAGCTTTCTTT. Encoded protein: CASSGTGGQAFF.

As concerns this clone: Other DNA sequences of this sample code for an identical CDR3. The V call is TRBV5-1, the J call TRBJ2-7, with 8 positions matching TRBD2. V gave up 1 base and J gave up 0 bases; unmatched junction bases: 0. The CDR3 covers 14 residues. Germline CDR1 and CDR2: SGHRS and YFSETQ. This chain's CDR3 is CASSLTSGSYEQYF. DNA for the CDR3: TGCGCCAGCAGCTTGACTAGCGGCTCCTACGAGCAGTACTTC.

A note on this clone: The same CDR3 arises from other DNA sequences in this sample as well. The chain is built from TRBV5-1 and TRBJ2-5; D might be TRBD1 (6 bases). The germline CDR1 and CDR2 sequences are SGHRS and YFSETQ. The CDR3 is 13 residues long. V lost 0 bases to trimming and J lost 3 bases, with 6 bases between them. The DNA for the CDR3 is TGCGCCAGCAGCTTGGGGACAGAAGAGACCCAGTACTTC. Translation gives CASSLGTEETQYF.

This clone showed up just once. The chain couples TRBV6-5 to TRBJ1-1; TRBD1 matches at 9 bases. The CDR3 length is 14 residues. The J segment lost 3 bases and the V segment lost 5 bases, leaving 4 bases of the junction unmatched. Germline V gene data show CDR1 as MNHEY and CDR2 as SVGAGI. Here the CDR3 DNA reads TGTGCCAGCAGTAGGACAGGGGTAGACACTGAAGCTTTCTTT. This encodes CASSRTGVDTEAFF.

The chain recombines TRBV30 with TRBJ2-7, with D unresolved. Germline CDR1 is GTSNPN and CDR2 is SVGIG (reference sequence). V was trimmed by 1 base and J by 4 bases, leaving 11 bases between them. The CDR3 totals 13 residues. CDR3 residues: CAWSALGGYEQYF. The CDR3 bases are TGTGCCTGGAGTGCGTTAGGCGGATACGAGCAGTACTTC.